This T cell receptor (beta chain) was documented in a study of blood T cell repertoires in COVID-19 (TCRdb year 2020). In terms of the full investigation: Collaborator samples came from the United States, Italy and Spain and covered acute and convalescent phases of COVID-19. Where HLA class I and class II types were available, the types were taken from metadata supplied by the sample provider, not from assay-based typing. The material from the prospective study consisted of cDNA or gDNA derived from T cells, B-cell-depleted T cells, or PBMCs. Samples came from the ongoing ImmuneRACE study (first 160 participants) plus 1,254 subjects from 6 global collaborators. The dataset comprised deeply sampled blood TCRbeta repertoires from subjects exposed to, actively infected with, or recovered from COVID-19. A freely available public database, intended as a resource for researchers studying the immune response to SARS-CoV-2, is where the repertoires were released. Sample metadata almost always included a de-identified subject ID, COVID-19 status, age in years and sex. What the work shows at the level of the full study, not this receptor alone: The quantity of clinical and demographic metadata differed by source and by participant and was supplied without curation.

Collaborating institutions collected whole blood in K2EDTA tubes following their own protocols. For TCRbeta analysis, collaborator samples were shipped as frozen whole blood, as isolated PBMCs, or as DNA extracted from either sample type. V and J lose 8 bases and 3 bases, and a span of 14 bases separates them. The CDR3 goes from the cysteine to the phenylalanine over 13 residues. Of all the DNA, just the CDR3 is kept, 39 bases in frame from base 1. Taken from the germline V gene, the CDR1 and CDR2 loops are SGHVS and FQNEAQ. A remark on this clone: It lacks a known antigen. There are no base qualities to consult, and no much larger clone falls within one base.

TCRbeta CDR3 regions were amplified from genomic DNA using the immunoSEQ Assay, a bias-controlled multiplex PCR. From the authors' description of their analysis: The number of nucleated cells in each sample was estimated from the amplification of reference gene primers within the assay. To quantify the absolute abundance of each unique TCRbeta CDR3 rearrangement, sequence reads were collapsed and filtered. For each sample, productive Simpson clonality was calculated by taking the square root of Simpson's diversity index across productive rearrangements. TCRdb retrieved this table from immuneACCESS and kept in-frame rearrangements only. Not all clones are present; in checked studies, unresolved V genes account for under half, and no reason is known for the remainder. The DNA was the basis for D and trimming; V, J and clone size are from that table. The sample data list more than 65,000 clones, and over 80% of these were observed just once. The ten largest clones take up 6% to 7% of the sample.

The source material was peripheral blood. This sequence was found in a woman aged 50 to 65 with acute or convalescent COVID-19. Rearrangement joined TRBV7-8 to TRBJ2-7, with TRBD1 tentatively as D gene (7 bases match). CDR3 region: CASQGGGDYEQYF. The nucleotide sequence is TGTGCCAGCCAGGGGGGCGGGGACTACGAGCAGTACTTC.